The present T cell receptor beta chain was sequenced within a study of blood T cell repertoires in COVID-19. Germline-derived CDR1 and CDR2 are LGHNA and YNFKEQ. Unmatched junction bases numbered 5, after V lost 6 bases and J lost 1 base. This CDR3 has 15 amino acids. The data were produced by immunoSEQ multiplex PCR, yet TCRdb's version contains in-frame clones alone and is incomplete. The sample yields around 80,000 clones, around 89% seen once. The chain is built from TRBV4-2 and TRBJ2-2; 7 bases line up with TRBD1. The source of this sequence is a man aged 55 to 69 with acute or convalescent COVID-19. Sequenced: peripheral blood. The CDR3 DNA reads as TGTGCCAGCAGTCCGAGACAGGGGAACACCGGGGAGCTGTTTTTT. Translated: CASSPRQGNTGELFF.